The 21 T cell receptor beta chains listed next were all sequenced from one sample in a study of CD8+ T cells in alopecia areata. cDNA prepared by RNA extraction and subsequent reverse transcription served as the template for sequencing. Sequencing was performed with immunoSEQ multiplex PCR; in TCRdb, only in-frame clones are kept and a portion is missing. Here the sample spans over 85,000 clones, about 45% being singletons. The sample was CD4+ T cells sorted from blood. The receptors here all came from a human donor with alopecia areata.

The CDR3 loop is CSATTRAGVDNEQFF. In nucleotides, the CDR3 is TGCAGCGCAACAACGAGAGCGGGGGTAGACAATGAGCAGTTCTTC. The chain links TRBV29-1 to TRBJ2-1; 8 nucleotides line up with TRBD2. CDR1 and CDR2 (germline): SQVTM, ANQGSEA. The V gene end was trimmed by 7 bases and the J gene end by 5 bases; junction bases not matched to a gene: 13. The CDR3 is made up of 15 amino acids.

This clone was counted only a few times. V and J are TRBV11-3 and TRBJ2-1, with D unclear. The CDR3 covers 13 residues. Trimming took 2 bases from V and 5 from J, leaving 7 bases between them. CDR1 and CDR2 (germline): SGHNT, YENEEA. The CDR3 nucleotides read TGTGCCAGCAGCTTAAGGGCCAACAATGAGCAGTTCTTC. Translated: CASSLRANNEQFF.

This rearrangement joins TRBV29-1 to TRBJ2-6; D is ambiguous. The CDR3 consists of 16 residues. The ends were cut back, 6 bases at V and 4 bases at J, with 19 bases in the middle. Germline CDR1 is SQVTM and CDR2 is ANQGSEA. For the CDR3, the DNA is TGCAGCGTCTACACGTTAGGGATAACCGGGGCCAACGTCCTGACTTTC. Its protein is CSVYTLGITGANVLTF.

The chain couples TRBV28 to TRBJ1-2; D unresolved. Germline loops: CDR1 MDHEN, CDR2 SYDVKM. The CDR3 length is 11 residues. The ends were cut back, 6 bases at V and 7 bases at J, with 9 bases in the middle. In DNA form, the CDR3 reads TGTGCCAGCAGCCGATTAAGTGGCTACACCTTC. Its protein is CASSRLSGYTF.

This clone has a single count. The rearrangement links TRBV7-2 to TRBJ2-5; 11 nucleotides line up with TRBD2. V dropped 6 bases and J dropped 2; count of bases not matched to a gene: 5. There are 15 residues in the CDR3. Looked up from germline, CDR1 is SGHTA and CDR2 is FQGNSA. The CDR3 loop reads CASRPLAGDQETQYF. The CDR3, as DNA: TGTGCCAGCAGACCACTAGCGGGGGATCAAGAGACCCAGTACTTC.

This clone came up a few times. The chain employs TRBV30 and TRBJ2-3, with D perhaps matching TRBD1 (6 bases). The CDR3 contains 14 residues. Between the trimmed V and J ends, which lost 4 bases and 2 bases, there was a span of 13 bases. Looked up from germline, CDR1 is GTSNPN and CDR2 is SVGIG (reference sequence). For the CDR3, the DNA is TGTGCCTGGAATCGGGACACGGTCACAGATACGCAGTATTTT. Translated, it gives CAWNRDTVTDTQYF.

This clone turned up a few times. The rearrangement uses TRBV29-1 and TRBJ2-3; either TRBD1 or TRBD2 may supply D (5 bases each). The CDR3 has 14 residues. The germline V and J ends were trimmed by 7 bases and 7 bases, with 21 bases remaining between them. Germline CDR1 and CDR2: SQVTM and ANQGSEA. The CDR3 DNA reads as TGCAGCGACTCTCAGGGAACCAACGGGAATACGCAGTATTTT. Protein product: CSDSQGTNGNTQYF.

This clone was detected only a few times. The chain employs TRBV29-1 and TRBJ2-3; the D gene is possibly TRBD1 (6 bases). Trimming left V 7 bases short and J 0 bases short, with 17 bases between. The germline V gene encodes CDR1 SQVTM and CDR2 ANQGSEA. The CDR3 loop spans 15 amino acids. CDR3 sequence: CSEKTSRGSTDTQYF. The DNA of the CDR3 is TGCAGCGAAAAAACCTCCAGGGGAAGCACAGATACGCAGTATTTT.

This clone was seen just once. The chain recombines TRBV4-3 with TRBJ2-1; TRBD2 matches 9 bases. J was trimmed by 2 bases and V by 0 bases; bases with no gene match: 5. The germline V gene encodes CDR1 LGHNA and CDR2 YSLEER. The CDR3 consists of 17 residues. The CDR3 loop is CASSQDVLAGPYNEQFF. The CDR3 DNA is TGCGCCAGCAGCCAAGATGTACTAGCGGGTCCCTACAATGAGCAGTTCTTC.

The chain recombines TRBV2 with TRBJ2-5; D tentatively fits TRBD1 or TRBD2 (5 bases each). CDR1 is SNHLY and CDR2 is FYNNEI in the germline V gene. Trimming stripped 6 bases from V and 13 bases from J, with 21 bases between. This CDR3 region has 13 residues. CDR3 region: CASSRPGTDPGYF. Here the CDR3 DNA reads TGTGCCAGCAGCCGACCCGGGACGGACCCCGGGTACTTC.

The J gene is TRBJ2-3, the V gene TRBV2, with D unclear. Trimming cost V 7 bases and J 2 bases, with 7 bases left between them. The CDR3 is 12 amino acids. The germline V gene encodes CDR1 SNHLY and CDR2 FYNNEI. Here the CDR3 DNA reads TGTGCCAGCACCCAGACCACAGATACGCAGTATTTT. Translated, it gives CASTQTTDTQYF.

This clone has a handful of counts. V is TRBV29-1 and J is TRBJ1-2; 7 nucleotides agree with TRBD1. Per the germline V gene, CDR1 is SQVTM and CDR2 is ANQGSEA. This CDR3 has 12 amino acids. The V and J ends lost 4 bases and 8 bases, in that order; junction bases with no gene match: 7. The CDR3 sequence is CSVVEGAGGYTF. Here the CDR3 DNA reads TGCAGCGTTGTCGAGGGGGCCGGGGGCTACACCTTC.

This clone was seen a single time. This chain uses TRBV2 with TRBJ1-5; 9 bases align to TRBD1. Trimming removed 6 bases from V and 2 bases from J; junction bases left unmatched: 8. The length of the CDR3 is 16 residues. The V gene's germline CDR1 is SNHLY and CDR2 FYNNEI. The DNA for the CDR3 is TGTGCCAGCAGACCACAGGGGGCTATAGGCAATCAGCCCCAGCATTTT. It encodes CASRPQGAIGNQPQHF.

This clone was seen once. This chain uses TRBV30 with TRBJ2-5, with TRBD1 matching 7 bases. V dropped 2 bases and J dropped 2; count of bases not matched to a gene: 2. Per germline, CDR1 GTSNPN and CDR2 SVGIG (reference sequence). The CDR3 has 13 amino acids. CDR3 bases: TGTGCCTGGAGTTTGGGACAGCAAGAGACCCAGTACTTC. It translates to CAWSLGQQETQYF. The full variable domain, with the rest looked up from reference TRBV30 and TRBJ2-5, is SQTIHQWPATLVQPVGSPLSLECTVEGTSNPNLYWYRQAAGRGLQLLFYSVGIGQISSEVPQNLSASRPQDRQFILSSKKLLLSDSGFYLCAWSLGQQETQYFGPGTRLLVL.

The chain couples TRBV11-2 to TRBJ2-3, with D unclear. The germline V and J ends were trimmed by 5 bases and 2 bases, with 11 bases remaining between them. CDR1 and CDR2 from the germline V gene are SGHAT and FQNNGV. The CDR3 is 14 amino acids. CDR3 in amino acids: CASSARLSTDTQYF. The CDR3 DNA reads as TGTGCCAGCAGCGCGCGACTCTCCACAGATACGCAGTATTTT.

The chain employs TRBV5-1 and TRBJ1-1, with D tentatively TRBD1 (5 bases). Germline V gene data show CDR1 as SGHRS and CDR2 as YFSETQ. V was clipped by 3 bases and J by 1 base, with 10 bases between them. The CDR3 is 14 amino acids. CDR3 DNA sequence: TGCGCCAGCAGCTCGCAGGGCAGGAACACTGAAGCTTTCTTT. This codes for CASSSQGRNTEAFF.

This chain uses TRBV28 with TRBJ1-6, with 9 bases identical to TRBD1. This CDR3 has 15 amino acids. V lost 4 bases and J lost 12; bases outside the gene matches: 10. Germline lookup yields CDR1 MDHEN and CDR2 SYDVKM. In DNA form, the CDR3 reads TGTGCCAGCAGTTCTCCGGGACAGGGAAGGAAACCCCTCCACTTT. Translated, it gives CASSSPGQGRKPLHF.

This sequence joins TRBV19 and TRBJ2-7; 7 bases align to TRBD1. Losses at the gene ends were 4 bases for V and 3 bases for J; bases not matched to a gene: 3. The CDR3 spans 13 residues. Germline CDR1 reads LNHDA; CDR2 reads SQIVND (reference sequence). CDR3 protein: CASSRGQIYEQYF. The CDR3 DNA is TGTGCCAGTAGTAGGGGACAGATCTACGAGCAGTACTTC.

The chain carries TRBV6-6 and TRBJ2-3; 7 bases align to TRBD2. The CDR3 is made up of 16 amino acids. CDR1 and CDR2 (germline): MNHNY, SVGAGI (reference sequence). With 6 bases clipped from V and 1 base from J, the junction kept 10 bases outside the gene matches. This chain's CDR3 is CASSPGGGSGTDTQYF. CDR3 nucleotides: TGTGCCAGCAGCCCTGGGGGGGGATCTGGCACAGATACGCAGTATTTT.

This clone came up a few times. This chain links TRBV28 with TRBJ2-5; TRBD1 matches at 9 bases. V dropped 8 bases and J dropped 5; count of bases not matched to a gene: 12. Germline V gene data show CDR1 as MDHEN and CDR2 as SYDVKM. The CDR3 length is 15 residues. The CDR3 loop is CASHRHRGRSETQYF. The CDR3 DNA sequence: TGTGCCAGCCATCGGCACAGGGGGCGCTCGGAGACCCAGTACTTC.

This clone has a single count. This CDR3 reads CSVTHTEAFF. In nucleotides, the CDR3 is TGCAGCGTTACTCACACTGAAGCTTTCTTT. The rearrangement links TRBV29-1 to TRBJ1-1, with unresolved D. Germline CDR1 is SQVTM and CDR2 is ANQGSEA. V lost 5 bases to trimming and J lost 3 bases, with 4 bases between them. CDR3 length: 10 residues.